These 32 T cell receptor beta chains share one sample of origin, sequenced in a study of blood T cell repertoires in COVID-19. Repertoires were generated with immunoSEQ multiplex PCR, while TCRdb's copy carries only in-frame clones and drops some. The sample contains 15,000 to 20,000 clones, almost 90% of which appear only once. The sequenced sample consisted of peripheral blood. These receptor sequences come from a human donor in a cohort sampled during active COVID-19.

The V gene is TRBV9, the J gene TRBJ2-1; 9 nucleotides align to TRBD2. V lost 2 bases and J lost 6; bases outside the gene matches: 3. In germline, CDR1 is SGDLS, CDR2 YYNGEE. This CDR3 has 14 amino acids. CDR3 amino acids: CASSVSGGPNEQFF. The CDR3, as DNA: TGTGCCAGCAGCGTTAGCGGGGGTCCCAATGAGCAGTTCTTC.

This chain uses TRBV5-5 with TRBJ2-7; D uncertain. The germline V gene encodes CDR1 SGHKS and CDR2 YYEKEE (reference sequence). There are 14 residues in the CDR3. V dropped 6 bases and J dropped 0 bases, with 13 bases sitting between them. DNA of the CDR3: TGTGCCAGCACCCTTGACACTCCCTCCTACGAGCAGTACTTC. This codes for CASTLDTPSYEQYF. The full variable domain, completed using reference TRBV5-5 and TRBJ2-7, is DAGVTQSPTHLIKTRGQQVTLRCSPISGHKSVSWYQQVLGQGPQFIFQYYEKEERGRGNFPDRFSARQFPNYSSELNVNALLLGDSALYLCASTLDTPSYEQYFGPGTRLTVT.

The CDR3 loop reads CASSLAERYTQYF. DNA for the CDR3: TGTGCCAGCAGCTTAGCCGAGCGGTATACGCAGTATTTT. This chain connects TRBV7-4 to TRBJ2-3; a weak D match, TRBD2 (5 bases). The V gene's germline CDR1 is SGHVT and CDR2 SQSDAQ. V was shortened by 0 bases and J by 7 bases, with 8 bases between the two germline ends. This CDR3 is 13 amino acids long.

This chain links TRBV7-9 with TRBJ2-1; TRBD2 aligns across 12 bases. V shed 1 base, J shed 6 bases, and the junction held 13 bases outside the gene matches. CDR1 is SEHNR, CDR2 FQNEAQ, per germline (reference sequence). The CDR3 length is 19 residues. CDR3 DNA sequence: TGTGCCAGCAGCTTAGGGGTCTCTGTTCGGACTAGCGGGATCAATGAGCAGTTCTTC. It codes for CASSLGVSVRTSGINEQFF.

The chain has TRBV27 and TRBJ1-5; 7 nucleotides agree with TRBD1. The CDR3 is 13 amino acids. Unmatched junction bases numbered 5, after V lost 6 bases and J lost 6 bases. Germline CDR1 is MNHEY and CDR2 is SMNVEV (reference sequence). The CDR3 here is CASSRGDGQPQHF. In DNA, the CDR3 is TGTGCCAGCAGCAGGGGGGATGGTCAGCCCCAGCATTTT.

V gene TRBV9 combines with J gene TRBJ2-3; D may be TRBD1 (6 bases). With 0 bases removed from V and 0 bases from J, the gap between germline ends came to 8 bases. This CDR3 comprises 15 residues. Germline assignment: CDR1 SGDLS and CDR2 YYNGEE. CDR3 loop: CASSVAGTSTDTQYF. The CDR3 bases are TGTGCCAGCAGCGTAGCGGGGACAAGCACAGATACGCAGTATTTT.

This rearrangement joins TRBV18 to TRBJ1-1, with D perhaps TRBD1 (6 bases). The germline V and J ends were trimmed by 2 bases and 0 bases, with 13 bases remaining between them. Germline V gene lookup returns CDR1 KGHSH and CDR2 LQKENI. The CDR3 totals 16 residues. CDR3: CASSPKTGQLNTEAFF. The CDR3 nucleotides read TGTGCCAGCTCACCAAAAACGGGACAATTGAACACTGAAGCTTTCTTT.

The rearrangement joins TRBV19 to TRBJ1-1; perhaps TRBD1 as D (5 bases). V gave up 7 bases and J gave up 4 bases, with 19 bases separating them. The CDR3 spans 15 residues. Germline CDR1 and CDR2: LNHDA and SQIVND (reference sequence). The CDR3 DNA reads TGTGCCAGTACCCGAATGGGGGGTGGTAGCACTGAAGCTTTCTTT. Translated, it gives CASTRMGGGSTEAFF.

This chain joins TRBV5-1 and TRBJ1-1; possible D gene TRBD1, 6 bases. The CDR3 runs 17 residues. Germline loops: CDR1 SGHRS, CDR2 YFSETQ. V was trimmed by 4 bases and J by 0 bases, leaving 19 bases between them. The CDR3 region is CASSEYREPGLNTEAFF. In DNA, the CDR3 is TGCGCCAGCAGCGAATACAGGGAGCCAGGGTTGAACACTGAAGCTTTCTTT.

This clone was picked up one time. This sequence joins TRBV9 and TRBJ1-1; the match to TRBD1 covers 9 bases. The trim removed 4 bases at V and 0 bases at J, leaving 13 bases unmatched. The CDR3 is made up of 18 amino acids. Germline loops: CDR1 SGDLS, CDR2 YYNGEE. The CDR3 here is CASSPDRGRRGMNTEAFF. The CDR3 DNA sequence: TGTGCCAGCAGCCCGGACAGGGGCCGGAGAGGGATGAACACTGAAGCTTTCTTT.

The chain uses TRBV7-9 and TRBJ2-7, with 11 bases identical to TRBD1. Trimming removed 6 bases from V and 6 bases from J; junction bases left unmatched: 4. In germline, CDR1 is SEHNR, CDR2 FQNEAQ (reference sequence). This CDR3 spans 13 amino acids. The CDR3 DNA is TGTGCCAGCAGACCAGGGACAGGGGGCGAGCAGTACTTC. This encodes CASRPGTGGEQYF. Full variable domain (outside the CDR3, taken from reference TRBV7-9 and TRBJ2-7): DTGVSQNPRHKITKRGQNVTFRCDPISEHNRLYWYRQTLGQGPEFLTYFQNEAQLEKSRLLSDRFSAERPKGSFSTLEIQRTEQGDSAMYLCASRPGTGGEQYFGPGTRLTVT.

The rearrangement joins TRBV5-6 to TRBJ2-3; TRBD2 is a possible D gene (6 bases). This CDR3 contains 13 residues. V was trimmed by 0 bases and J by 5 bases, leaving 7 bases between them. CDR1 is SGHDT, CDR2 YYEEEE, per germline. CDR3 coding DNA: TGTGCCAGCAGCTTGGTGGGGGGAGATACGCAGTATTTT. Its translation is CASSLVGGDTQYF.

The chain uses TRBV11-3 and TRBJ2-2; 9 bases are a match to TRBD2. Trimming took 5 bases from V and 0 from J; bases not matched to a gene: 10. Germline loops: CDR1 SGHNT, CDR2 YENEEA. The CDR3 spans 18 residues. The CDR3 is CASSGRRLAAANTGELFF. Written as DNA, the CDR3 is TGTGCCAGCAGCGGCCGACGACTAGCGGCCGCGAACACCGGGGAGCTGTTTTTT.

The CDR3 DNA follows: TGTGCCACCAGTGATTTGCCCTCAGGGGGCTACACCTTC. Amino acid sequence: CATSDLPSGGYTF. V is TRBV24-1 and J is TRBJ1-2; maybe TRBD1 (5 bases). Trimming took off 0 bases at V and 8 bases at J, with 9 bases between the two ends. The CDR3 length is 13 residues. CDR1 and CDR2 from the germline V gene are KGHDR and SFDVKD.

The gene calls are TRBV2 and TRBJ2-6; perhaps TRBD2 as D (6 bases). This CDR3 comprises 15 residues. V was clipped by 8 bases and J by 2 bases, with 13 bases between them. Per germline, CDR1 SNHLY and CDR2 FYNNEI. The CDR3 here is CASLREAAGANVLTF. CDR3 sequence (DNA): TGTGCCAGCTTGAGGGAGGCGGCTGGGGCCAACGTCCTGACTTTC.

This chain connects TRBV13 to TRBJ2-7; 9 bases match TRBD2. Germline trimming cut 3 bases from V and 0 bases from J; bases unmatched to any gene: 3. The germline V gene has CDR1 PRHDT and CDR2 FYEKMQ (reference sequence). The CDR3 is 15 amino acids. The CDR3 loop is CASSFLTSGSYEQYF. The CDR3 DNA reads TGTGCCAGCAGCTTCCTGACTAGCGGCTCCTACGAGCAGTACTTC.

CDR3 DNA: TGTGCCAGCAGTAAACAGGGGTACGAGCAGTACTTC. Its protein product is CASSKQGYEQYF. The J gene is TRBJ2-7, the V gene TRBV27; 7 nucleotides agree with TRBD1. With 5 bases clipped from V and 4 bases from J, the junction kept 2 bases outside the gene matches. Germline V lookup: CDR1 MNHEY, CDR2 SMNVEV (reference sequence). The CDR3 length is 12 residues.

There are a few counts of this clone. The chain links TRBV9 to TRBJ2-7; D may be TRBD2 (7 bases). This CDR3 spans 17 amino acids. V shed 3 bases and J shed 2 bases, with 21 bases lying between them. The V gene's germline CDR1 is SGDLS and CDR2 YYNGEE. CDR3 loop: CASSAIFLGGPTYEQYF. Here the CDR3 DNA reads TGTGCCAGCAGCGCAATTTTTCTCGGGGGGCCAACCTACGAGCAGTACTTC.

The V gene is TRBV18, the J gene TRBJ1-2, with D perhaps matching TRBD1 (5 bases). CDR1 is KGHSH, CDR2 LQKENI, per germline. V dropped 4 bases and J dropped 4 bases, with 10 bases sitting between them. The CDR3 is 13 amino acids. The DNA of the CDR3 is TGTGCCAGCTCACAGGGGAAGGGCTATGGCTACACCTTC. Translating it yields CASSQGKGYGYTF.

The rearrangement uses TRBV11-2 and TRBJ2-7, with a weak D call TRBD1 (5 bases). V was pared by 5 bases and J by 7 bases, with 9 bases between. The CDR3 is made up of 11 amino acids. Germline values: CDR1 SGHAT, CDR2 FQNNGV. The CDR3 DNA reads as TGTGCCAGCAGCGTCAACAGGGAGCAGTACTTC. Protein product: CASSVNREQYF.

The V and J genes are TRBV11-3 and TRBJ1-6; D is uncertain. Germline CDR1 reads SGHNT; CDR2 reads YENEEA. CDR3 length: 13 residues. Trimming pared 2 bases from V and 8 bases from J, leaving 7 bases between. For the CDR3, the DNA is TGTGCCAGCAGCTTATCTCGTTATTCACCCCTCCACTTT. Amino acids: CASSLSRYSPLHF.

The V gene is TRBV28, the J gene TRBJ2-7, with D possibly being TRBD2 (5 bases). V dropped 6 bases and J dropped 0 bases, with 15 bases sitting between them. Per the germline V gene, CDR1 is MDHEN and CDR2 is SYDVKM. The CDR3 length is 15 residues. The CDR3 DNA is TGTGCCAGCAGGTGGGCGGGTCAAAGCTCCTACGAGCAGTACTTC. It specifies CASRWAGQSSYEQYF.

A single count supports this clone. The chain uses TRBV27 and TRBJ2-7; 7 bases fit TRBD1. CDR1 is MNHEY, CDR2 SMNVEV, per germline (reference sequence). The J segment lost 0 bases and the V segment lost 4 bases, leaving 6 bases of the junction unmatched. The CDR3 consists of 15 residues. CDR3 nucleotide sequence: TGTGCCAGCAGTTCGGGACAGTTAAGCTCCTACGAGCAGTACTTC. Amino acids: CASSSGQLSSYEQYF.

The rearrangement uses TRBV2 and TRBJ1-5, with D uncertain. The CDR3 is made up of 14 amino acids. With 4 bases removed from V and 7 bases from J, the gap between germline ends came to 14 bases. Per germline, CDR1 SNHLY and CDR2 FYNNEI. The CDR3 is CASSAGFREQPQHF. CDR3 sequence (DNA): TGTGCCAGCAGTGCGGGGTTTCGAGAGCAGCCCCAGCATTTT.

This clone was seen just once. This chain connects TRBV20-1 to TRBJ1-2; 8 bases align to TRBD1. CDR3 length equals 13 residues. V trimming: 3 bases; J trimming: 4 bases; junction bases outside the gene matches: 4. Germline V CDR1 and CDR2: DFQATT, SNEGSKA (reference sequence). The CDR3 DNA follows: TGCAGTGCTAGTGCAGGGGGCGCCTATGGCTACACCTTC. This translates into CSASAGGAYGYTF.

The rearrangement uses TRBV19 and TRBJ2-7; 7 bases match TRBD1. J was trimmed by 4 bases and V by 5 bases; bases with no gene match: 5. This CDR3 contains 13 residues. Germline V lookup: CDR1 LNHDA, CDR2 SQIVND (reference sequence). CDR3 nucleotide sequence: TGTGCCAGTAGTTCGGGACAGAGATACGAGCAGTACTTC. This encodes CASSSGQRYEQYF.

This sequence joins TRBV20-1 and TRBJ1-2; D remains unclear. Trimming left V 7 bases short and J 6 bases short, with 12 bases between. Germline V gene sequence: CDR1 DFQATT, CDR2 SNEGSKA (reference sequence). The CDR3 has 11 amino acids. Here the CDR3 reads CSVALRDGYTF. Here the CDR3 DNA reads TGCAGTGTTGCACTCCGGGATGGCTACACCTTC.

With respect to this clone: The same CDR3 arises from other DNA sequences in this sample as well. V and J are TRBV5-1 and TRBJ1-1, with 8 positions matching TRBD1. CDR3 size: 14 residues. Trimming took 2 bases from V and 1 from J; bases not matched to a gene: 1. Germline V gene data show CDR1 as SGHRS and CDR2 as YFSETQ. The CDR3 protein is CASSLQGGNTEAFF. The CDR3 region has the DNA TGCGCCAGCAGCTTACAGGGGGGGAACACTGAAGCTTTCTTT.

This clone occurred once. This sequence joins TRBV30 and TRBJ2-7, with 9 nucleotides matching TRBD1. The V gene's germline CDR1 is GTSNPN and CDR2 SVGIG (reference sequence). The ends lost 5 bases at V and 6 bases at J; junction bases unmatched: 8. This CDR3 region has 13 residues. CDR3 nucleotide sequence: TGTGCCTGGGGGACAGGGAGGTCGGGCGAGCAGTACTTC. This gives the protein CAWGTGRSGEQYF.

The V call is TRBV9, the J call TRBJ1-6; weak D call: TRBD1 (5 bases). Per the germline V gene, CDR1 is SGDLS and CDR2 is YYNGEE. This CDR3 is built from 15 residues. Trimming took off 3 bases at V and 8 bases at J, with 15 bases between the two ends. The CDR3 region has the DNA TGTGCCAGCAGCGATGGGGCAGCTCAGGATTCACCCCTCCACTTT. It is translated as CASSDGAAQDSPLHF.

The V call is TRBV3-1 (or the pseudogene TRBV3-2), the J call TRBJ2-2; TRBD2 might be the D (5 bases). Trimming stripped 1 base from V and 4 bases from J, with 10 bases between. Per the germline V gene, CDR1 is LGHDT and CDR2 is YNNKEL (reference sequence). The length of the CDR3 is 15 residues. The CDR3 sequence is CASSQVSGFTGELFF. The CDR3 region has the DNA TGTGCCAGCAGCCAAGTTTCGGGGTTCACCGGGGAGCTGTTTTTT.

The gene calls are TRBV5-4 and TRBJ2-3; 12 nucleotides match TRBD2. CDR1 SGHNT and CDR2 YYREEE come from the germline V gene (reference sequence). There are 16 residues in the CDR3. After removal of 3 bases from V and 4 bases from J, the junction contained 6 bases not matched to a gene. CDR3 sequence reads: CASSSRASGGADTQYF. The CDR3 DNA follows: TGTGCCAGCAGCTCGAGGGCTAGCGGGGGGGCAGATACGCAGTATTTT.